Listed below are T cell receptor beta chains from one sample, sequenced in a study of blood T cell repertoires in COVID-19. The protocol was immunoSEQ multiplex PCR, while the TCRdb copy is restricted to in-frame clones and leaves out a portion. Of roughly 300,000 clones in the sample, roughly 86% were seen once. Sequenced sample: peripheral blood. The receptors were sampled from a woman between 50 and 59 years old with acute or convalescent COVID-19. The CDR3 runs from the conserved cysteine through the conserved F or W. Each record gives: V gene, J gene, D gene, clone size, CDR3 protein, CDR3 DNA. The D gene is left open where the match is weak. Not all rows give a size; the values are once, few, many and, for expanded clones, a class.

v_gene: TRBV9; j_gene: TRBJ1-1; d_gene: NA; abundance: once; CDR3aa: CASKPPAPRSEAFF; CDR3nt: TGTGCCAGCAAGCCTCCGGCCCCGAGGTCTGAAGCTTTCTTT
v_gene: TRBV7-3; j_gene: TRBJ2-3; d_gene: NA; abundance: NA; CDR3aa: CASSSRGADTQYF; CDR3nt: TGTGCCAGCAGCTCCCGAGGCGCAGATACGCAGTATTTT
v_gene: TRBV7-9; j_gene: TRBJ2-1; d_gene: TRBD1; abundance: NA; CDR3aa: CASSWGQIDNEQFF; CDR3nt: TGTGCCAGCAGCTGGGGACAGATCGACAATGAGCAGTTCTTC
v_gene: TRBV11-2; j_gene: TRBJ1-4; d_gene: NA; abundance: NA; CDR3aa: CASSLNRVTNEKLFF; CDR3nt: TGTGCCAGCAGCCTAAACAGGGTCACTAATGAAAAACTGTTTTTT
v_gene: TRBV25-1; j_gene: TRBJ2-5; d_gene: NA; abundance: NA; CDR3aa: CASSEWGDRLGKETQYF; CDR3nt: TGTGCCAGCAGTGAATGGGGTGACAGGCTGGGGAAAGAGACCCAGTACTTC
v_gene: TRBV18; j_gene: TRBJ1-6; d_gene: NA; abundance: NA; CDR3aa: CASSPVMGASDSPLHF; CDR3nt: TGTGCCAGCTCACCGGTTATGGGGGCGAGTGATTCACCCCTCCACTTT
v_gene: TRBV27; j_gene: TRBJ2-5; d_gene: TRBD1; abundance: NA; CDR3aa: CASSDRQGWETQYF; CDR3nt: TGTGCCAGCAGCGACCGACAGGGGTGGGAGACCCAGTACTTC
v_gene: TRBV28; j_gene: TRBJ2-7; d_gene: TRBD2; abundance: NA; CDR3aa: CASRASGYEQYF; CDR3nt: TGTGCCAGCCGTGCTAGCGGCTACGAGCAGTACTTC
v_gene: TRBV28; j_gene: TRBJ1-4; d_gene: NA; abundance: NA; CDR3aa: CASSFGAQGTFNEKLFF; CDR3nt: TGTGCCAGCAGTTTTGGGGCACAAGGGACTTTTAATGAAAAACTGTTTTTT
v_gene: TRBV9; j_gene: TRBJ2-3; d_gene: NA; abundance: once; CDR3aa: CASSAHRWGSTDTQYF; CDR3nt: TGTGCCAGCAGCGCCCATCGATGGGGCAGCACAGATACGCAGTATTTT
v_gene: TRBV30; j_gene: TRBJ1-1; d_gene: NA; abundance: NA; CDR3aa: CAWSEGGGTEAFF; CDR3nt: TGTGCCTGGAGTGAGGGGGGGGGCACTGAAGCTTTCTTT
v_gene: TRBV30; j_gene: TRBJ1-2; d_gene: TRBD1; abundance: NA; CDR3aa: CAWSPGQGAYGYTF; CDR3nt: TGTGCCTGGTCTCCGGGACAGGGGGCATATGGCTACACCTTC
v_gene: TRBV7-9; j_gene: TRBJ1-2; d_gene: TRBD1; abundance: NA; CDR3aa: CASSRIAQGAGGYTF; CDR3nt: TGTGCCAGCAGCCGCATCGCTCAGGGGGCGGGAGGCTACACCTTC
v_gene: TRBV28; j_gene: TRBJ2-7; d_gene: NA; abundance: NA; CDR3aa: CASSLSLVTYEQYF; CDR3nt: TGTGCCAGCAGTTTAAGTCTCGTAACTTACGAGCAGTACTTC
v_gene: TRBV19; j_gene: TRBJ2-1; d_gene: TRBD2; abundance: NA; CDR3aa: CASSKASGIYNEQFF; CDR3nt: TGTGCCAGTAGTAAGGCTAGCGGGATCTACAATGAGCAGTTCTTC
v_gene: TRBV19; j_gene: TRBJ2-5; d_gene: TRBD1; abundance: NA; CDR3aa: CASSLTGEETQYF; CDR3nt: TGTGCCAGTAGTTTAACAGGGGAAGAGACCCAGTACTTC
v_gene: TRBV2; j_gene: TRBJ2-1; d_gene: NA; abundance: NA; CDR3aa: CASKWLANEQFF; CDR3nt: TGTGCCAGCAAGTGGCTAGCGAATGAGCAGTTCTTC
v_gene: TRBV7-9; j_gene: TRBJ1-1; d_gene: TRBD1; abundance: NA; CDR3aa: CASSLPTLRGQGSSTEAFF; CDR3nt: TGTGCCAGCAGCCTACCTACCCTTCGTGGACAGGGTTCGAGCACTGAAGCTTTCTTT
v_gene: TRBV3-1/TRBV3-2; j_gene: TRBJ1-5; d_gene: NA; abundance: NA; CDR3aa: CASSQEFYQPQHF; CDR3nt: TGTGCCAGCAGCCAAGAGTTCTATCAGCCCCAGCATTTT
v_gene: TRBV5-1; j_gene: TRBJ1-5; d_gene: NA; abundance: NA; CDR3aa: CASSPPSGQPQHF; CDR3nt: TGCGCCAGCAGCCCTCCGTCCGGTCAGCCCCAGCATTTT
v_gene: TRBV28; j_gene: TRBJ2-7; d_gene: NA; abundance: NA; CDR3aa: CASSQATSYEQYF; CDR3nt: TGTGCCAGCAGTCAAGCGACCTCCTACGAGCAGTACTTC
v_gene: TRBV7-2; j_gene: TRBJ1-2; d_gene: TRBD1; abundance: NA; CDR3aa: CASSLETGTGGDGYTF; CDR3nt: TGTGCCAGCAGCTTAGAAACAGGTACAGGGGGCGACGGCTACACCTTC
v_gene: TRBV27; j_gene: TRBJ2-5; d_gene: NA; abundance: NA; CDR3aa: CASSLIGMGETQYF; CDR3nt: TGTGCCAGCAGTTTAATCGGGATGGGAGAGACCCAGTACTTC
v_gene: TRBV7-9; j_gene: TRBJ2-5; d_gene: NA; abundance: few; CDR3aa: CASSLNSLGWETQYF; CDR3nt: TGTGCCAGCAGCCTAAACTCGCTAGGATGGGAGACCCAGTACTTC
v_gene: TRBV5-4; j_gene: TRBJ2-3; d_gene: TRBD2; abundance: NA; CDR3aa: CASSLSSGSLDTQYF; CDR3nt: TGTGCCAGCAGCTTATCCAGCGGGAGTTTAGATACGCAGTATTTT
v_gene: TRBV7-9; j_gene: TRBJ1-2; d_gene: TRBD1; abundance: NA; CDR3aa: CASSYDRGNYGYTF; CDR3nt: TGTGCCAGCAGCTACGACAGGGGGAACTATGGCTACACCTTC